This is a list of T cell receptor beta chains from one sample in a study of OX40 agonist ivuxolimab in advanced cancers. The table came from immunoSEQ multiplex PCR; TCRdb's copy has only in-frame clones and leaves some out. Here the sample spans fewer than 25,000 clones, 80% to 90% being singletons. The source was CD4+ or CD8+ T cells sorted from blood, collected in a trial of the OX40 agonist ivuxolimab. Receptor source: an adult with an advanced solid tumor such as melanoma, head and neck, liver or kidney cancer. CDR3s include the opening cysteine and the closing phenylalanine or tryptophan. D genes are given only for firm matches. The size entry is marked missing in some rows and otherwise reads once, few, many or a size class.

V: TRBV29-1; size: -; J: TRBJ2-7; D: TRBD1; DNA: TGCAGCGTTAGACAGGGCCCGGAGCAGTACTTC; CDR3: CSVRQGPEQYF
V: TRBV27; size: -; J: TRBJ2-7; D: TRBD2; DNA: TGTGCCAGCAGCCCCGTGCCACTAGCGGGAGGGGGAGAGCAGTACTTC; CDR3: CASSPVPLAGGGEQYF
V: TRBV25-1; size: -; J: TRBJ2-2; D: -; DNA: TGTGCCAGCAGTGAATTCAGCGTGAACACCGGGGAGCTGTTTTTT; CDR3: CASSEFSVNTGELFF
V: TRBV27; size: -; J: TRBJ2-1; D: -; DNA: TGTGCCAGCAGTTTTTTGGGGGGCTCCTACAATGAGCAGTTCTTC; CDR3: CASSFLGGSYNEQFF
V: TRBV6-5; size: -; J: TRBJ2-7; D: -; DNA: TGTGCCAGCACTCCCGGGACGGGAAAGTACGAGCAGTACTTC; CDR3: CASTPGTGKYEQYF
V: TRBV19; size: once; J: TRBJ1-1; D: -; DNA: TGTGCCAGTAGTAAAGGGTATATGAACACTGAAGCTTTCTTT; CDR3: CASSKGYMNTEAFF
V: TRBV5-1; size: -; J: TRBJ2-7; D: -; DNA: TGCGCCAGCAGCTCTTTCGGGAGCTTGTGGGAGCAGTACTTC; CDR3: CASSSFGSLWEQYF
V: TRBV30; size: -; J: TRBJ1-1; D: -; DNA: TGTGCCTGGAGGGGAGGGAACACTGAAGCTTTCTTT; CDR3: CAWRGGNTEAFF
V: TRBV10-3; size: -; J: TRBJ1-5; D: -; DNA: TGTGCCATCAAGGCTTTCGGGCAGCCCCAGCATTTT; CDR3: CAIKAFGQPQHF
V: TRBV27; size: -; J: TRBJ2-1; D: -; DNA: TGTGCCAGCAGTTTTGGCGCCCCCAATGAGCAGTTCTTC; CDR3: CASSFGAPNEQFF
V: TRBV28; size: once; J: TRBJ2-7; D: TRBD2; DNA: TGTGCCAGCAATCCTCTAGCGGGAGGGCAGGCCGAGCAGTACTTC; CDR3: CASNPLAGGQAEQYF
V: TRBV5-6; size: -; J: TRBJ2-7; D: -; DNA: TGTGCCAGCAGCTTGGCCCCGGGGACATCCTACGAGCAGTACTTC; CDR3: CASSLAPGTSYEQYF
V: TRBV6-1; size: few; J: TRBJ2-3; D: TRBD2; DNA: TGTGCCAGCAGTGAACTAGCGGGAGGGCCTCAAGATACGCAGTATTTT; CDR3: CASSELAGGPQDTQYF
V: TRBV28; size: once; J: TRBJ2-2; D: -; DNA: TGTGCCATCCGGGGGGCACCGGCCGCCGGGGAGCTGTTTTTT; CDR3: CAIRGAPAAGELFF
V: TRBV11-2; size: -; J: TRBJ2-7; D: -; DNA: TGTGCCAGCAGTCTCGACAGCTACGAGCAGTACTTC; CDR3: CASSLDSYEQYF
V: TRBV19; size: -; J: TRBJ2-4; D: TRBD2; DNA: TGTGCCAGTAGTTGGGGGGGCAAAAACATTCAGTACTTC; CDR3: CASSWGGKNIQYF
V: TRBV5-6; size: -; J: TRBJ2-1; D: -; DNA: TGTGCCAGCACCGACGGGGCTTACAATGAGCAGTTCTTC; CDR3: CASTDGAYNEQFF
V: TRBV27; size: few; J: TRBJ2-1; D: -; DNA: TGTGCCAGCGCCGAGGGGGAGCTAATCTCCTACAATGAGCAGTTCTTC; CDR3: CASAEGELISYNEQFF
V: TRBV11-2; size: -; J: TRBJ2-7; D: -; DNA: TGTGCCAGCAGCCTCGGACCGGCCACCTACGAGCAGTACTTC; CDR3: CASSLGPATYEQYF
V: TRBV19; size: -; J: TRBJ2-7; D: -; DNA: TGTGCCAGTAGCGCGGGACACAGCTACGAGCAGTACTTC; CDR3: CASSAGHSYEQYF
V: TRBV2; size: few; J: TRBJ1-1; D: -; DNA: TGTGCCAGCAGTGACCCTAGGGACCTTTATGGGGCCAATGAAGCTTTCTTT; CDR3: CASSDPRDLYGANEAFF
V: TRBV5-1; size: -; J: TRBJ2-1; D: -; DNA: TGCGCCAGCAGCCGACGACCCGGGGGTCAGGATGAGCAGTTCTTC; CDR3: CASSRRPGGQDEQFF
V: TRBV15; size: -; J: TRBJ1-1; D: -; DNA: TGTGCCACCAGCAGAGATCTGGGGGACACTGAAGCTTTCTTT; CDR3: CATSRDLGDTEAFF
V: TRBV6-5; size: -; J: TRBJ2-7; D: -; DNA: TGTGCCAGCAGTTACGGGACACTCTACGAGCAGTACTTC; CDR3: CASSYGTLYEQYF
V: TRBV2; size: -; J: TRBJ2-5; D: -; DNA: TGTGCCAGCAGCCGGACTTCCCAAGAGACCCAGTACTTC; CDR3: CASSRTSQETQYF
V: TRBV7-9; size: -; J: TRBJ1-4; D: -; DNA: TGTGCCAGCAGCTTATTCGACGCGGCGACTAATGAAAAACTGTTTTTT; CDR3: CASSLFDAATNEKLFF
V: TRBV7-2; size: once; J: TRBJ2-7; D: TRBD2; DNA: TGTGCCAGCAGCTCGTGGGGGGGCTCCTACGAGCAGTACTTC; CDR3: CASSSWGGSYEQYF
V: TRBV6-5; size: -; J: TRBJ2-4; D: -; DNA: TGTGCCAGCAGTTCCCCGGGCCAGAAGGCCAAAAACATTCAGTACTTC; CDR3: CASSSPGQKAKNIQYF
V: TRBV7-8; size: -; J: TRBJ2-1; D: -; DNA: TGTGCCAGCAGCATAGGACAGCCGAGCTCCTACAATGAGCAGTTCTTC; CDR3: CASSIGQPSSYNEQFF
V: TRBV7-6; size: -; J: TRBJ2-3; D: TRBD1; DNA: TGTGCCAGCAGCTTAGGCGGGGGGACAGGGGCTTCTGCCTTGCAGTATTTT; CDR3: CASSLGGGTGASALQYF
V: TRBV11-1; size: -; J: TRBJ2-1; D: -; DNA: TGTGCCAGCAGCTTACTAGGAGACTACCGATACAATGAGCAGTTCTTC; CDR3: CASSLLGDYRYNEQFF
V: TRBV28; size: medium-sized; J: TRBJ2-1; D: -; DNA: TGTGCCAGCACCCAGGGGCTGGGGGGGAATGAGCAGTTCTTC; CDR3: CASTQGLGGNEQFF
V: TRBV6-4; size: -; J: TRBJ2-1; D: -; DNA: TGTGCCAGCAGTGAGTGGGCTAGGAGGGGTGAGCAGTTCTTC; CDR3: CASSEWARRGEQFF
V: TRBV19; size: -; J: TRBJ2-7; D: -; DNA: TGTGCCAGTAGTATCTGGTGGGTTAGTTGTTACGAGCAGTACTTC; CDR3: CASSIWWVSCYEQYF
V: TRBV6-5; size: once; J: TRBJ2-7; D: TRBD1; DNA: TGTGCCAGCAGTCCGGGACAGGCTTCCTACGAGCAGTACTTC; CDR3: CASSPGQASYEQYF
V: TRBV10-2; size: -; J: TRBJ1-1; D: -; DNA: TGCGCCAGCAGTGAGGGTTATGAAGCTTTCTTT; CDR3: CASSEGYEAFF
V: TRBV6-6; size: -; J: TRBJ1-2; D: -; DNA: TGTGCCAGCAGTTACTCGACGGGGGCCAGCTATGGCTACACCTTC; CDR3: CASSYSTGASYGYTF
V: TRBV6-6; size: -; J: TRBJ2-7; D: -; DNA: TGTGCCAGCTCGGGGCGTTTCTACGAGCAGTACTTC; CDR3: CASSGRFYEQYF
V: TRBV27; size: -; J: TRBJ1-3; D: -; DNA: TGTGCCAGCAGTCCCAGCGGCTCTGGAAACACCATATATTTT; CDR3: CASSPSGSGNTIYF
V: TRBV27; size: -; J: TRBJ2-1; D: TRBD2; DNA: TGTGCCAGCAGTTCCGGACTAGCTGGGGGTTTACACAATGAGCAGTTCTTC; CDR3: CASSSGLAGGLHNEQFF
V: TRBV28; size: -; J: TRBJ1-4; D: TRBD1; DNA: TGTGCCAGCAGTTTACCGGGACAGGGGCCGATCAATGAAAAACTGTTTTTT; CDR3: CASSLPGQGPINEKLFF
V: TRBV27; size: few; J: TRBJ2-7; D: -; DNA: TGTGCCAGCAGTCCCCATCCCTCCTCCTACGAGCAGTACTTC; CDR3: CASSPHPSSYEQYF
V: TRBV28; size: -; J: TRBJ1-6; D: TRBD1; DNA: TGTGCCAGCAGTTTCGACAGGGGTCTGGATTCACCCCTCCACTTT; CDR3: CASSFDRGLDSPLHF
V: TRBV27; size: -; J: TRBJ2-7; D: TRBD2; DNA: TGTGCCAGCAGTTTATTTGGCCCGGGACTAGCGGCGTCCTACGAGCAGTACTTC; CDR3: CASSLFGPGLAASYEQYF
V: TRBV12-5; size: -; J: TRBJ1-2; D: -; DNA: TGTGCTAGTGGTTTCACGTTATCGCGGGAGTCTGATGGCTACACCTTC; CDR3: CASGFTLSRESDGYTF
V: TRBV27; size: -; J: TRBJ1-2; D: -; DNA: TGTGCCAGCAGTTTATCCAGGGAGTATGGCTACACCTTC; CDR3: CASSLSREYGYTF
V: TRBV10-2; size: -; J: TRBJ2-6; D: TRBD1; DNA: TGCGCCAGCAGTGTTTCCACTAGTAAGGGGACAGGGAATTCCCTCGGGGCCAACGTCCTGACTTTC; CDR3: CASSVSTSKGTGNSLGANVLTF
V: TRBV7-9; size: -; J: TRBJ2-7; D: -; DNA: TGTGCCAGCAGCCACTCGGGGGGCCGCGGGGAGCAGTACTTC; CDR3: CASSHSGGRGEQYF
V: TRBV5-1; size: few; J: TRBJ1-1; D: -; DNA: TGCGCCAGCAGCTTGGGCAGTACGGCTTTCTTT; CDR3: CASSLGSTAFF
V: TRBV5-5; size: -; J: TRBJ1-5; D: -; DNA: TGTGCCAGCAGCTTGGGGTCTAATAGCAATCAGCCCCAGCATTTT; CDR3: CASSLGSNSNQPQHF
V: TRBV19; size: -; J: TRBJ2-7; D: -; DNA: TGTGCCAGTAGTATAGTCGGAGCCTCCTACGAGCAGTACTTC; CDR3: CASSIVGASYEQYF
V: TRBV6-4; size: -; J: TRBJ1-2; D: -; DNA: TGTGCCAGCAGTGACTCGAGGGTCACGGAACCCTATGGCTACACCTTC; CDR3: CASSDSRVTEPYGYTF
V: TRBV30; size: once; J: TRBJ2-7; D: -; DNA: TGTGCCTGGAGTGTCTCCAGGGGCAACGAGCAGTACTTC; CDR3: CAWSVSRGNEQYF
V: TRBV7-2; size: -; J: TRBJ2-2; D: TRBD1; DNA: TGTGCCAGCAGCTCCCCAGACAGGGGTTACACCGGGGAGCTGTTTTTT; CDR3: CASSSPDRGYTGELFF
V: TRBV27; size: -; J: TRBJ1-2; D: -; DNA: TGTGCCAGCAGTTTAAGGTCTGACTATGGCTACACCTTC; CDR3: CASSLRSDYGYTF
V: TRBV6-5; size: once; J: TRBJ1-1; D: -; DNA: TGTGCCAGCAGTTATGCGGACAGCTTGAACACTGAAGCTTTCTTT; CDR3: CASSYADSLNTEAFF
V: TRBV29-1; size: -; J: TRBJ2-7; D: -; DNA: TGCAGCGTTGTTTTGGGGCCCTACGAGCAGTACTTC; CDR3: CSVVLGPYEQYF
V: TRBV2; size: -; J: TRBJ1-6; D: -; DNA: TGTGCCAGCAGTCCTCCTGGGAACGCTTATAATTCACCCCTCCACTTT; CDR3: CASSPPGNAYNSPLHF
V: TRBV2; size: -; J: TRBJ1-1; D: -; DNA: TGTGCCAGCAGTGAAGCGAGTGGCAGGGGATACCAGAACACTGAAGCTTTCTTT; CDR3: CASSEASGRGYQNTEAFF
V: TRBV7-9; size: -; J: TRBJ2-7; D: TRBD2; DNA: TGTGCCAGCAGCTTAGGACTAGCGGGGGACTACGAGCAGTACTTC; CDR3: CASSLGLAGDYEQYF